The T cell receptor (beta chain) under discussion was sequenced for a study of blood T cell repertoires in COVID-19. Profiled with immunoSEQ multiplex PCR; TCRdb holds only in-frame clones, not every one. The sample shows about 250,000 clones, around 89% of them seen only once. This CDR3 comprises 21 residues. CDR1 is LGHNT, CDR2 FRNRAP, per germline. Germline trimming cut 8 bases from V and 3 bases from J; bases unmatched to any gene: 27. Participants were placed into cohorts based on the clinical history they reported. Cohort 3 recovered donors had two negative PCRs, clearance, or symptom resolution.

This receptor was obtained from a man aged 40-49 years who had recovered from COVID-19. The source material was PBMCs or T cells enriched from blood (not recorded which). The genes are TRBV12-5 and TRBJ1-1; TRBD1 aligns across 10 bases. CDR3 amino acids: CASFQIAEPEKRDRGDTEAFF. DNA of the CDR3: TGTGCTAGTTTTCAGATCGCCGAACCGGAAAAACGGGACAGGGGCGACACTGAAGCTTTCTTT. The full variable domain, rest sourced from reference TRBV12-5 and TRBJ1-1, is DARVTQTPRHKVTEMGQEVTMRCQPILGHNTVFWYRQTMMQGLELLAYFRNRAPLDDSGMPKDRFSAEMPDATLATLKIQPSEPRDSAVYFCASFQIAEPEKRDRGDTEAFFGQGTRLTVV.